The 19 T cell receptor beta chains below were found in one sample sequenced in a study of Ad26.COV2.S vaccination and SARS-CoV-2 variants (dated by TCRdb to the early 2020s). Libraries were made using the immunoSEQ multiplex PCR assay. Entries here come from immuneACCESS through TCRdb and include only in-frame sequences with V and J called. Some clones fail to appear in such tables; in the studies checked, an unresolved V gene covers under half of the shortfall, and the cause of the remainder is unknown. The sample yields more than 300,000 clones; around four fifths were counted once. The ten top clones hold 2.1% of the sample. What this sample's treatment or condition label stands for: roughly 19 received Ad26.COV2.S at low or high dose, single or two shots; about 5 received placebo; per-sample allocation not given. For vaccine and placebo recipients, repertoires were sequenced using samples collected on day 63 after the first injection.

The sample in question was peripheral blood, obtained in a trial of Ad26.COV2.S vaccine versus placebo. Receptors were obtained from a person aged 18-65 years who received the Ad26.COV2.S COVID-19 vaccine or a placebo.

A few counts support this clone. The chain links TRBV6-1 to TRBJ1-2, with TRBD1 matching over 7 bases. The CDR3 consists of 14 residues. Germline lookup yields CDR1 MNHNS and CDR2 SASEGT. The V gene end was trimmed by 1 base and the J gene end by 8 bases; junction bases not matched to a gene: 7. CDR3 amino acids: CASSEDRGTRGYTF. The DNA for the CDR3 is TGTGCCAGCAGTGAAGACAGGGGAACGCGGGGCTACACCTTC.

V gene TRBV28 combines with J gene TRBJ2-3; no firm D call. This CDR3 has 13 amino acids. V lost 6 bases and J lost 4, with 11 bases in between. The germline V gene has CDR1 MDHEN and CDR2 SYDVKM. The CDR3 reads CASSPTSPDTQYF. In DNA, the CDR3 is TGTGCCAGCAGCCCCACCAGTCCAGATACGCAGTATTTT.

The chain links TRBV27 to TRBJ2-5, with 10 bases matching TRBD2. The CDR3 loop spans 15 amino acids. The trim removed 2 bases at V and 5 bases at J, leaving 5 bases unmatched. Per germline, CDR1 MNHEY and CDR2 SMNVEV (reference sequence). The CDR3 DNA reads TGTGCCAGCAGTTTAACTAGCGGGGCACTGGAGACCCAGTACTTC. Protein sequence: CASSLTSGALETQYF.

The V call is TRBV5-1, the J call TRBJ1-4, with TRBD1 identical over 11 bases. Germline lookup yields CDR1 SGHRS and CDR2 YFSETQ. V gave up 4 bases and J gave up 6 bases; unmatched junction bases: 14. CDR3 length equals 18 residues. The CDR3 region has the DNA TGCGCCAGCAGCCTACGGACAGGGGGCAGGATTTCGGATGAAAAACTGTTTTTT. Translated, it gives CASSLRTGGRISDEKLFF.

This clone appeared a few times. This chain links TRBV2 with TRBJ1-6; 10 bases align to TRBD1. The CDR3 runs to 15 residues. Trimming took 7 bases from V and 5 from J; bases not matched to a gene: 5. CDR1 and CDR2 (germline): SNHLY, FYNNEI. CDR3: CASILGQGNNSPLHF. CDR3 bases: TGTGCCAGCATTCTGGGACAGGGGAATAATTCACCCCTCCACTTT. Together with reference TRBV2 and TRBJ1-6, the CDR3 gives the full variable domain: EPEVTQTPSHQVTQMGQEVILRCVPISNHLYFYWYRQILGQKVEFLVSFYNNEISEKSEIFDDQFSVERPDGSNFTLKIRSTKLEDSAMYFCASILGQGNNSPLHFGNGTRLTVT.

The chain couples TRBV6-5 to TRBJ2-3; the match to TRBD2 covers 7 bases. Trimming took 10 bases from V and 0 from J; bases not matched to a gene: 10. Germline CDR1 is MNHEY and CDR2 is SVGAGI. CDR3 length: 15 amino acids. The CDR3 nucleotides read TGTGCCACTAGACGGGGGGAACTTAGCACAGATACGCAGTATTTT. It specifies CATRRGELSTDTQYF.

The chain is built from TRBV28 and TRBJ1-5; D is ambiguous. V gave up 2 bases and J gave up 4 bases, with 6 bases separating them. The CDR3 extends over 13 amino acids. Germline assignment: CDR1 MDHEN and CDR2 SYDVKM. CDR3 region: CASSLGENQPQHF. The CDR3 nucleotides read TGTGCCAGCAGTTTAGGCGAGAATCAGCCCCAGCATTTT.

The V call is TRBV5-4, the J call TRBJ1-2; the D is unclear. Germline V gives CDR1 SGHNT, CDR2 YYREEE (reference sequence). CDR3 length: 14 amino acids. The V end was cut by 2 bases, the J end by 6 bases, with 14 bases between. The CDR3 DNA reads as TGTGCCAGCAGCTTCAGCCGCCAGGCTAATGGCTACACCTTC. Translation: CASSFSRQANGYTF. The complete variable domain, with remaining parts taken from reference TRBV5-4 and TRBJ1-2, reads ETGVTQSPTHLIKTRGQQVTLRCSSQSGHNTVSWYQQALGQGPQFIFQYYREEENGRGNFPPRFSGLQFPNYSSELNVNALELDDSALYLCASSFSRQANGYTFGSGTRLTVV.

About this clone: This specimen includes other DNA sequences encoding the same CDR3. The chain couples TRBV12-5 to TRBJ1-1; unclear D gene. This CDR3 is built from 13 residues. Trimming removed 3 bases from V and 1 base from J, with 6 bases in between. CDR1 is LGHNT, CDR2 FRNRAP, per germline. The CDR3 reads CASGLAGNTEAFF. The CDR3 region has the DNA TGTGCTAGTGGTTTAGCGGGGAACACTGAAGCTTTCTTT.

This rearrangement joins TRBV20-1 to TRBJ1-2; D is perhaps TRBD1 (5 bases). The CDR3 covers 13 residues. The germline V gene encodes CDR1 DFQATT and CDR2 SNEGSKA (reference sequence). The ends were cut back, 3 bases at V and 8 bases at J, with 16 bases in the middle. The CDR3 region has the DNA TGCAGTGCTAGTGAGAGGACATTGGGGGGCTACACCTTC. Translated: CSASERTLGGYTF.

The V and J genes are TRBV28 and TRBJ2-3, with TRBD1 identical over 7 bases. The CDR3 is 15 residues long. From germline, CDR1 is MDHEN and CDR2 SYDVKM. The trim removed 9 bases at V and 2 bases at J, leaving 11 bases unmatched. CDR3 sequence reads: CASKKGGYPTDTQYF. The CDR3 DNA sequence: TGTGCCAGTAAAAAAGGGGGCTATCCCACAGATACGCAGTATTTT.

The chain uses TRBV6-5 and TRBJ2-1, with TRBD2 matching over 9 bases. V was pared by 0 bases and J by 10 bases, with 7 bases of the junction left unmatched. The CDR3 is made up of 15 amino acids. Germline-derived CDR1 and CDR2 are MNHEY and SVGAGI. DNA for the CDR3: TGTGCCAGCAGTTACTCGAGCCTAGCGGGGTCCGAGCAGTTCTTC. Encoded protein: CASSYSSLAGSEQFF.

This rearrangement joins TRBV10-3 to TRBJ2-7; 9 positions match TRBD2. This CDR3 is built from 13 residues. With V trimmed by 11 bases and J by 4 bases, 9 bases remained unmatched. CDR1 ENHRY and CDR2 SYGVKD come from the germline V gene. CDR3 DNA: TGTGCCGCGGGGGGGACAAGCCCTTACGAGCAGTACTTC. This gives the protein CAAGGTSPYEQYF.

This rearrangement joins TRBV2 to TRBJ2-1; the D call may be TRBD1 or TRBD2 (6 bases each). Germline V gene data show CDR1 as SNHLY and CDR2 as FYNNEI. With 6 bases removed from V and 0 bases from J, the gap between germline ends came to 12 bases. The CDR3 extends over 15 amino acids. CDR3 sequence: CASSKGGSSYNEQFF. The CDR3 DNA is TGTGCCAGCAGCAAGGGGGGCAGCTCCTACAATGAGCAGTTCTTC.

This clone has ten or more counts. The genes are TRBV3-1 (or the pseudogene TRBV3-2) and TRBJ2-2; D uncertain. Germline-derived CDR1 and CDR2 are LGHDT and YNNKEL (reference sequence). Trimming stripped 7 bases from V and 1 base from J, with 7 bases between. This CDR3 has 13 amino acids. The CDR3, as DNA: TGTGCCAGCACCCGATTGAACACCGGGGAGCTGTTTTTT. Protein sequence: CASTRLNTGELFF.

The genes are TRBV12-3 or TRBV12-4 and TRBJ1-1, with TRBD1 as a possible D gene (6 bases). The CDR3 extends over 12 amino acids. Trimming cost V 8 bases and J 11 bases, with 18 bases left between them. Here the CDR3 DNA reads TGTGCCAGCGGATACAGGGTCTCGAATGCTTTCTTT. Translation: CASGYRVSNAFF.

This clone showed up just once. The J gene is TRBJ1-5, the V gene TRBV28; TRBD1 matches at 7 bases. Germline V gene data show CDR1 as MDHEN and CDR2 as SYDVKM. The CDR3 length is 13 residues. The junction had 3 bases not matched to a gene; V was cut back by 8 bases and J by 2 bases. In DNA, the CDR3 is TGTGCCAGCCGTACAGGGGGCAATCAGCCCCAGCATTTT. It translates to CASRTGGNQPQHF.

This rearrangement joins TRBV19 to TRBJ2-6; D unresolved. The CDR3 totals 15 residues. CDR1 LNHDA and CDR2 SQIVND come from the germline V gene (reference sequence). Trimming pared 3 bases from V and 0 bases from J, leaving 6 bases between. This chain's CDR3 is CASSIPASGANVLTF. The CDR3 DNA follows: TGTGCCAGTAGTATCCCGGCCTCTGGGGCCAACGTCCTGACTTTC.

The V call is TRBV28, the J call TRBJ2-2; possibly TRBD1 for D (7 bases). Trimming removed 6 bases from V and 1 base from J, with 15 bases in between. In germline, CDR1 is MDHEN, CDR2 SYDVKM. This CDR3 region has 16 residues. The CDR3 reads CASRYGTAGNTGELFF. The DNA of the CDR3 is TGTGCCAGCAGATATGGGACAGCGGGGAACACCGGGGAGCTGTTTTTT.